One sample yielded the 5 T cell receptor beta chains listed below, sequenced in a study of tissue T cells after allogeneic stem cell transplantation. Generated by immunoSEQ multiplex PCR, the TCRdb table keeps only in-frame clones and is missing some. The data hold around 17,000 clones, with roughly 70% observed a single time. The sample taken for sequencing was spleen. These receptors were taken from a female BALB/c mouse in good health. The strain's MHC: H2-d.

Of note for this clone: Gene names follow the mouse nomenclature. CDR3 DNA (partial): TGTGCCAGCAGTCCCCGACTGGGGGGGCTTAATGCAGAAACGCTGTAT. Translating it yields CASSPRLGGLNAETLY. In full, the CDR3 reads CASSPRLGGLNAETLYF. The V gene is TRBV19, the J gene TRBJ2-3; 12 bases line up with TRBD2. Read data end 1 residue before the CDR3 end; the end is taken from the germline J gene. CDR1 is FNHDT, CDR2 SITEND, per germline (reference sequence). The CDR3 extends over 17 amino acids. V dropped 4 bases and J dropped 2; count of bases not matched to a gene: 8.

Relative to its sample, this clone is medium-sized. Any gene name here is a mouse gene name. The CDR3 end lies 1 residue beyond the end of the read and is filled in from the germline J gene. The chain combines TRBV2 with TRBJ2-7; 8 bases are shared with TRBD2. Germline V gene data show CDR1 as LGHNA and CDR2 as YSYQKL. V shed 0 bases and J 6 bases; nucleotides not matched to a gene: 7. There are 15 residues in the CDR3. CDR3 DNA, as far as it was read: TGTGCCAGCAGCCAAGATCCTGGGGGGTGGATTGAACAGTAC. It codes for CASSQDPGGWIEQY. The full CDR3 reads CASSQDPGGWIEQYF.

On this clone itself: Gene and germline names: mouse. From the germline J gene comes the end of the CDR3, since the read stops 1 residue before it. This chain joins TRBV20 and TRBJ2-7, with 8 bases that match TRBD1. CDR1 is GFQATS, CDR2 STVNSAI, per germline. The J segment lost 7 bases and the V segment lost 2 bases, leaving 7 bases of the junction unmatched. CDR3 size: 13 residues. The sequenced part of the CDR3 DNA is TGTGGTGCTAGGAGGCAGGGGGCGCAGGAACAGTAC. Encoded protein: CGARRQGAQEQY. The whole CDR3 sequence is CGARRQGAQEQYF.

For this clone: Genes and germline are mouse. The CDR3 sequence: CTCSAEGGAGNTLYF. The sequenced CDR3 bases are TGCACCTGCAGTGCAGAAGGGGGCGCTGGAAATACGCTCTAT. This chain links TRBV1 with TRBJ1-3, with TRBD1 matching 7 bases. The read terminates 1 residue ahead of where the CDR3 ends, so the germline J gene completes it. Unmatched junction bases numbered 1, after V lost 0 bases and J lost 2 bases. The CDR3 loop spans 15 amino acids. Germline V lookup: CDR1 NSQYPW, CDR2 LRSPGD (reference sequence).

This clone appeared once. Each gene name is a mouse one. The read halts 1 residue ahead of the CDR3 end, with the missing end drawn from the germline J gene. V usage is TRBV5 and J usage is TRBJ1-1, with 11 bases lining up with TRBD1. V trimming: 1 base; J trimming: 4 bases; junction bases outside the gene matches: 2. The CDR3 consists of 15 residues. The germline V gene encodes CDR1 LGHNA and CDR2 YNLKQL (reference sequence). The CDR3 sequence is CASSQGTGGGTEVFF. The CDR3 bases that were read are TGTGCCAGCAGCCAAGGGACAGGGGGCGGCACAGAAGTCTTC.